This T cell receptor beta chain stems from a study of cytomegalovirus exposure and HLA in healthy donors. Study as a whole: Genotyping showed about 80% of about 370 donors falling in the Caucasian-associated ancestry cluster.

Germline V gene lookup returns CDR1 LNHDA and CDR2 SQIVND (reference sequence). CDR3 length equals 16 residues. J lost 10 bases, V lost 0 bases, and 10 bases had no gene match. PCR involved 60 Vbeta and 13 Jbeta primers. Libraries were prepared by immunoSEQ multiplex PCR; TCRdb keeps only in-frame clonotypes and omits some of them. This table has about 80,000 clones, about four fifths appearing once. This chain connects TRBV19 to TRBJ1-2; 11 bases line up with TRBD1. The sequence derives from a man aged 45-65 years in good health and CMV-seropositive. The sequenced material came from PBMCs. The CDR3 region has the DNA TGTGCCAGTAGTATAGACCCTCTGGGGACAGGGGGTGACTACACCTTC. This codes for CASSIDPLGTGGDYTF.